This T cell receptor beta chain was sequenced during a study of blood T cell repertoires in COVID-19. On the study more broadly: The samples span acute and convalescent COVID-19 from the United States, Italy and Spain. From T cells, B-cell-depleted T cells, or PBMCs came the material, which was cDNA or gDNA.

Study processing details: Amplified reference gene primers provided the basis for estimating nucleated cell counts. TCRdb's table, derived via immunoSEQ multiplex PCR, lists solely in-frame clones and lacks some. The V and J calls and clone size are taken from that table; D and trimming were inferred from the DNA. Among hundreds of thousands of clones, about nine tenths were seen once, and the ten largest hold roughly 0.25%. Trimming cost V 6 bases and J 4 bases, with 6 bases left between them. The CDR3 loop spans 12 amino acids. Germline V gene lookup returns CDR1 MNHEY and CDR2 SMNVEV (reference sequence).

Material: peripheral blood. The rearrangement uses TRBV27 and TRBJ2-2; D ambiguous. This clonotype was obtained from a woman aged 18-29 years with acute or convalescent COVID-19. CDR3 DNA: TGTGCCAGCAGATGGCTCACCGGGGAGCTGTTTTTT. Translated: CASRWLTGELFF.